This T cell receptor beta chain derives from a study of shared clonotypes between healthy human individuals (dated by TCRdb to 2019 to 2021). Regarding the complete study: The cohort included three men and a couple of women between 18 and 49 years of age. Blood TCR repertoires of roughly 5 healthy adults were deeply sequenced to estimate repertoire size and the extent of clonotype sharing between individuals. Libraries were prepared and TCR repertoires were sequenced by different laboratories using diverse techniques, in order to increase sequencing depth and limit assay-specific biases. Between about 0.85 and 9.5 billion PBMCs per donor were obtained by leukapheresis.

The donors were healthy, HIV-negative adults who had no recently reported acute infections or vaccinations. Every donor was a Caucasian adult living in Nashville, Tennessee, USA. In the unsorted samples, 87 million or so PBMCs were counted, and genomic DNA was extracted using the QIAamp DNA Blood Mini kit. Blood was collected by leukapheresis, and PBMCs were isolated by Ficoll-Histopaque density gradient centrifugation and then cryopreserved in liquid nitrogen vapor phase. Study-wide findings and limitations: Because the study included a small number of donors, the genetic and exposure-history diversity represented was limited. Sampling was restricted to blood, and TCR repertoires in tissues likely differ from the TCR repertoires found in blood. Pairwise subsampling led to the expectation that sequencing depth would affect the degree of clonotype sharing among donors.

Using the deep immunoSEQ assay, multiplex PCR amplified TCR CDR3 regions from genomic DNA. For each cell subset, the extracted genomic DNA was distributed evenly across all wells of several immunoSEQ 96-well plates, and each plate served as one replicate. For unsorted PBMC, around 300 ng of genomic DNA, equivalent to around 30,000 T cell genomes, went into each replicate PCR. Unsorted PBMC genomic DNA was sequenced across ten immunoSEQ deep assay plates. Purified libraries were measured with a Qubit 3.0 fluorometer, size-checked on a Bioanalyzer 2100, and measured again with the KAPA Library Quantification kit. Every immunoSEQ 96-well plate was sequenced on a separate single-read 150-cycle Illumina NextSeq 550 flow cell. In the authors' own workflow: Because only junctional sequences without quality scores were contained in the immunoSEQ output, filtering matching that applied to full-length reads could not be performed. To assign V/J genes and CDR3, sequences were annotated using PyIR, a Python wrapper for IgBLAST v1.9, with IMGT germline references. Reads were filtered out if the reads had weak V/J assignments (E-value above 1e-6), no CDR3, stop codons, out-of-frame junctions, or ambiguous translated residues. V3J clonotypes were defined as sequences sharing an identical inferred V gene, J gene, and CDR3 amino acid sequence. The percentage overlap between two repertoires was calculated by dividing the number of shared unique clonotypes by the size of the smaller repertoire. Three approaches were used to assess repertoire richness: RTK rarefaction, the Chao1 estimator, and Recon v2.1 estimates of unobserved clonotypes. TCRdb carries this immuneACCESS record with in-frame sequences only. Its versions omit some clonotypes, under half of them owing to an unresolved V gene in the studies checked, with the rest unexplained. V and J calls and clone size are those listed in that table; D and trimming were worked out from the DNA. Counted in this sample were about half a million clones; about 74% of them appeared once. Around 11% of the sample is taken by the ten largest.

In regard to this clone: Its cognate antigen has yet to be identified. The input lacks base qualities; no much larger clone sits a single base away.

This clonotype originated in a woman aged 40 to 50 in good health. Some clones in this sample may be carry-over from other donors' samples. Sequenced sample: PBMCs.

This receptor has the CDR3 CASSSGSAYEQYF. At the DNA level, the sequence is TGTGCCAGTAGTAGCGGCTCCGCCTACGAGCAGTACTTC. The V gene is TRBV19 and the J gene is TRBJ2-7; the D gene remains uncertain. There are 13 amino acids in the CDR3, from cysteine to phenylalanine inclusive. Kept here is only the CDR3 DNA, which spans 39 bases and is read in frame from base 1. From a lookup of the germline V gene (reference sequence), CDR1 and CDR2 are LNHDA and SQIVND. The V and J ends are trimmed by 4 bases and 2 bases, leaving 9 bases between them.